The source of this T cell receptor beta chain is a study of identical twins. Study observations and caveats: Fewer insertions were carried by abundant cord blood beta clonotypes, but none was seen in memory repertoires.

This CDR3 is 13 amino acids long. V was cut by 0 bases and J by 6 bases, with 6 bases left in between. Germline-derived CDR1 and CDR2 are LGHDT and YNNKEL (reference sequence). Points on this clonotype: Antigen unknown.

Each CDR3 protein gets one entry after TCRdb re-called the 5' RACE reads with MiXCR. This sample carries approximately 530,000 distinct CDR3 sequences, 20% to 25% of them seen once, and the ten largest clones take about 0.5%. In addition, the sample was reused for a study of yellow fever vaccine responses in identical twins.

The receptor's source is a woman aged 18-35 years in good health. Sequencing input: CD4+ T cells sorted from blood. The chain combines TRBV3-1 with TRBJ1-5; D not resolved. The chain's CDR3 is CASSQEIGQPQHF. The CDR3 coding sequence is TGTGCCAGCAGCCAAGAAATAGGTCAGCCCCAGCATTTT.